The clone carrying this T cell receptor beta chain was seen many times. Its antigen is not known. Attached unique molecular identifiers marked individual cDNA molecules. MiXCR, run by TCRdb on the 5' RACE reads, gives a single entry per CDR3 protein. The sample has roughly 81,000 distinct CDR3 sequences, 5% to 6.5% seen once. These data originate in a study of early T cells in non-severe SARS-CoV-2 infection. Looking at the study overall: Chains from this unsorted whole-blood bulk RNA could not be paired. Findings and limits, study-wide: Private and CD4 specificities were missed by VDJdb matching, which favored anti-spike CD8 responses.

This CDR3 has 15 residues. Per the germline V gene, CDR1 is LNHDA and CDR2 is SQIVND (reference sequence). The V segment lost 3 bases and the J segment 7 bases; nucleotides outside the gene matches: 9. The origin of this receptor is an adult who was a healthcare worker with PCR-confirmed SARS-CoV-2 infection or an uninfected control (not recorded which). The rearrangement joins TRBV19 to TRBJ2-4; TRBD2 matches 7 bases. The sample comprised whole blood. CDR3 DNA: TGTGCCAGTAGTATCGACCCAGACGGGGGGAACATTCAGTACTTC. It translates to CASSIDPDGGNIQYF.